This TCR beta chain was identified during a study of response to subunit inactivated influenza vaccine. There are 15 residues in the CDR3. Germline-derived CDR1 and CDR2 are DFQATT and SNEGSKA (reference sequence). With V trimmed by 0 bases and J by 3 bases, 6 bases remained unmatched. Comments on this clonotype: Its specificity is not known.

TCRdb redid the calling of the RT-PCR reads with MiXCR, one entry per CDR3 protein. The data hold 500,000 or so distinct CDR3 sequences, with approximately 16% observed a single time. Study-level results: Authors suggested each seasonal flu vaccination may recruit only limited numbers of new T cells.

The sequence derives from a man between 50 and 70 years old who received an inactivated influenza vaccine. This specimen was CD4+ T cells sorted from PBMCs, taken around 25 months after vaccination. The chain has TRBV20-1 and TRBJ2-3; 7 nucleotides agree with TRBD2. The CDR3 DNA reads as TGCAGTGCTAGAGATGGGAGGGGCGGGACAGATACGCAGTATTTT. It translates to CSARDGRGGTDTQYF.